These 18 T cell receptor beta chains originate from one sample sequenced in a study of blood T cell repertoires in COVID-19 (dated by TCRdb to 2018 to 2021). Library method: the immunoSEQ multiplex PCR assay. TCRdb took this table from immuneACCESS and kept in-frame rearrangements with V and J called. Such tables lack part of the clones; where checked against another copy, unresolved V genes explain under half of the gap, and the rest is unexplained. The table for this sample lists about 490,000 clones; approximately 83% of them were counted only once. The ten largest account for approximately 3% of the sample. The sample was peripheral blood. The receptors stem from a human donor in a cohort sampled during active COVID-19.

V gene TRBV5-6 combines with J gene TRBJ1-4; D gene unclear. CDR3 length: 15 amino acids. Germline lookup yields CDR1 SGHDT and CDR2 YYEEEE. The V gene lost 3 bases and the J gene lost 8 bases, with 17 bases spanning the gap. This CDR3 is CASSSLPEVREKLFF. The CDR3 bases are TGTGCCAGCAGCTCCCTGCCGGAGGTACGAGAAAAACTGTTTTTT.

The V call is TRBV28, the J call TRBJ2-1; D is unresolved. The CDR3 is made up of 12 amino acids. With 6 bases removed from V and 7 bases from J, the gap between germline ends came to 10 bases. Per germline, CDR1 MDHEN and CDR2 SYDVKM. The chain's CDR3 is CASRLPPNEQFF. The CDR3 DNA is TGTGCCAGCAGGCTACCGCCAAATGAGCAGTTCTTC.

The V gene is TRBV7-3, the J gene TRBJ1-1; 7 bases are a match to TRBD1. The V and J ends lost 2 bases and 8 bases, in that order; junction bases with no gene match: 8. The germline gives CDR1 SGHTA, CDR2 FQGTGA. CDR3 length: 14 residues. In nucleotides, the CDR3 is TGTGCCAGCAGCTTACAGGACAGGATTTCAGAAGCTTTCTTT. Protein: CASSLQDRISEAFF.

The chain combines TRBV5-6 with TRBJ1-2; maybe TRBD1 (6 bases). Trimming shortened V by 0 bases and J by 11 bases, and 11 bases separated the two germline ends. Looked up from germline, CDR1 is SGHDT and CDR2 is YYEEEE. This CDR3 comprises 12 residues. CDR3 nucleotide sequence: TGTGCCAGCAGCTTGGCTGGGGGCGGATACACCTTC. It yields the protein CASSLAGGGYTF.

The chain combines TRBV7-3 with TRBJ2-7; 13 bases map to TRBD2. The CDR3 has 14 residues. J lost 6 bases, V lost 5 bases, and 4 bases had no gene match. Germline CDR1 is SGHTA and CDR2 is FQGTGA. CDR3 nucleotide sequence: TGTGCCAGCAGCCCGACTAGCGGGAGGAGCGAGCAGTACTTC. As protein: CASSPTSGRSEQYF. The full variable domain, rest sourced from reference TRBV7-3 and TRBJ2-7, is GAGVSQTPSNKVTEKGKYVELRCDPISGHTALYWYRQSLGQGPEFLIYFQGTGAADDSGLPNDRFFAVRPEGSVSTLKIQRTERGDSAVYLCASSPTSGRSEQYFGPGTRLTVT.

The CDR3 bases are TGTGCCAGCAGCGCCACCCACACGAACACTGAAGCTTTCTTT. Residues: CASSATHTNTEAFF. This sequence joins TRBV9 and TRBJ1-1; D remains ambiguous. CDR1 is SGDLS and CDR2 is YYNGEE in the germline V gene. The CDR3 sequence is 14 residues long. Trimming shortened V by 3 bases and J by 1 base, and 10 bases separated the two germline ends.

The V call is TRBV9, the J call TRBJ1-1, with D possibly matching TRBD1 (5 bases). The CDR3 totals 16 residues. CDR1 SGDLS and CDR2 YYNGEE come from the germline V gene. V lost 4 bases and J 5 bases, leaving 21 bases between the germline ends. In DNA, the CDR3 is TGTGCCAGCAGCCCCGGGGGTCGACGGTGGGGAACTGAAGCTTTCTTT. This encodes CASSPGGRRWGTEAFF. The variable domain in full, with the rest retrieved from reference TRBV9 and TRBJ1-1, is DSGVTQTPKHLITATGQRVTLRCSPRSGDLSVYWYQQSLDQGLQFLIQYYNGEERAKGNILERFSAQQFPDLHSELNLSSLELGDSALYFCASSPGGRRWGTEAFFGQGTRLTVV.

This sequence joins TRBV5-5 and TRBJ2-3; weak D call: TRBD2 (6 bases). V was trimmed by 0 bases and J by 0 bases, leaving 11 bases between them. CDR3 size: 16 residues. Germline-derived CDR1 and CDR2 are SGHKS and YYEKEE (reference sequence). CDR3 residues: CASSLEPSASTDTQYF. CDR3 nucleotides: TGTGCCAGCAGCTTGGAGCCTAGCGCTAGCACAGATACGCAGTATTTT.

The rearrangement joins TRBV6-4 to TRBJ2-7; D perhaps matches TRBD1 (5 bases). CDR3 length equals 12 residues. Looked up from germline, CDR1 is MRHNA and CDR2 is SNTAGT. Trimming removed 6 bases from V and 3 bases from J, with 9 bases in between. The CDR3 here is CASSIGVYEQYF. The CDR3 DNA is TGTGCCAGCAGCATAGGGGTCTACGAGCAGTACTTC.

This clone was counted between two and nine times. The chain combines TRBV10-3 with TRBJ1-6; D is perhaps TRBD1 (5 bases). The CDR3 has 14 residues. Trimming removed 7 bases at V and 6 bases at J, with 13 bases between. CDR1 and CDR2 from the germline V gene are ENHRY and SYGVKD. As DNA, the CDR3 is TGTGCCATCAATGCCGGGGGGTCTAATTCACCCCTCCACTTT. It codes for CAINAGGSNSPLHF.

The chain employs TRBV27 and TRBJ1-6; 8 positions match TRBD1. This CDR3 spans 16 amino acids. Germline V gene sequence: CDR1 MNHEY, CDR2 SMNVEV (reference sequence). V gave up 3 bases and J gave up 7 bases; unmatched junction bases: 8. The CDR3 loop is CASSFRDRGWNSPLHF. The DNA of the CDR3 is TGTGCCAGCAGTTTCCGTGACAGGGGATGGAATTCACCCCTCCACTTT.

V is TRBV30 and J is TRBJ1-1; 7 bases map to TRBD1. Trimming at V came to 3 bases and at J to 7 bases, leaving 5 bases not matched to a gene. Germline CDR1 reads GTSNPN; CDR2 reads SVGIG (reference sequence). The CDR3 sequence is 12 residues long. The CDR3 loop is CAWSAQGGEAFF. The CDR3 nucleotides read TGTGCCTGGAGCGCTCAGGGGGGTGAAGCTTTCTTT.

This chain connects TRBV7-3 to TRBJ2-7; weak D call: TRBD2 (5 bases). V was shortened by 1 base and J by 3 bases, with 13 bases between the two germline ends. The CDR3 runs 15 residues. Germline V gene lookup returns CDR1 SGHTA and CDR2 FQGTGA. CDR3 sequence reads: CASSLSRDPLYEQYF. CDR3 coding DNA: TGTGCCAGCAGCTTAAGTCGGGATCCCCTCTACGAGCAGTACTTC.

This chain connects TRBV19 to TRBJ2-1, with D maybe TRBD2 (5 bases). Trimming took off 6 bases at V and 4 bases at J, with 13 bases between the two ends. CDR1 and CDR2 from the germline V gene are LNHDA and SQIVND (reference sequence). The CDR3 is 14 residues long. The CDR3 loop is CASRTNTGYNEQFF. Here the CDR3 DNA reads TGTGCCAGTAGGACTAATACTGGTTACAATGAGCAGTTCTTC. The full variable domain, its missing parts supplied by reference TRBV19 and TRBJ2-1, is DGGITQSPKYLFRKEGQNVTLSCEQNLNHDAMYWYRQDPGQGLRLIYYSQIVNDFQKGDIAEGYSVSREKKESFPLTVTSAQKNPTAFYLCASRTNTGYNEQFFGPGTRLTVL.

This chain uses TRBV29-1 with TRBJ1-1; the D gene is possibly TRBD1 (6 bases). The length of the CDR3 is 12 residues. CDR1 is SQVTM and CDR2 is ANQGSEA in the germline V gene. Trimming took off 4 bases at V and 5 bases at J, with 11 bases between the two ends. CDR3 DNA: TGCAGCGTTGGGGAGGGGGGGACTGAAGCTTTCTTT. Its translation: CSVGEGGTEAFF.

The chain joins TRBV6-6 to TRBJ2-7; 8 bases map to TRBD1. Germline assignment: CDR1 MNHNY and CDR2 SVGAGI (reference sequence). With V trimmed by 7 bases and J by 4 bases, 6 bases remained unmatched. The CDR3 sequence is 13 residues long. CDR3 amino acids: CASIEDREYEQYF. In DNA, the CDR3 is TGTGCCAGCATAGAGGACAGGGAGTACGAGCAGTACTTC.

The chain has TRBV3-1 (or the pseudogene TRBV3-2) and TRBJ1-2; perhaps TRBD1 as D (5 bases). The V gene lost 1 base and the J gene lost 8 bases, with 8 bases spanning the gap. Germline lookup yields CDR1 LGHDT and CDR2 YNNKEL (reference sequence). The CDR3 runs to 12 residues. The CDR3 nucleotides read TGTGCCAGCAGCCAAGCGGACACGGGCTACACCTTC. As protein: CASSQADTGYTF.

The J gene is TRBJ2-6, the V gene TRBV5-1; D is perhaps TRBD2 (6 bases). CDR3 length equals 16 residues. Trimming stripped 0 bases from V and 0 bases from J, with 7 bases between. Germline V lookup: CDR1 SGHRS, CDR2 YFSETQ. The CDR3 region is CASSLAGGSGANVLTF. The CDR3 DNA sequence: TGCGCCAGCAGCTTGGCCGGGGGCTCTGGGGCCAACGTCCTGACTTTC.